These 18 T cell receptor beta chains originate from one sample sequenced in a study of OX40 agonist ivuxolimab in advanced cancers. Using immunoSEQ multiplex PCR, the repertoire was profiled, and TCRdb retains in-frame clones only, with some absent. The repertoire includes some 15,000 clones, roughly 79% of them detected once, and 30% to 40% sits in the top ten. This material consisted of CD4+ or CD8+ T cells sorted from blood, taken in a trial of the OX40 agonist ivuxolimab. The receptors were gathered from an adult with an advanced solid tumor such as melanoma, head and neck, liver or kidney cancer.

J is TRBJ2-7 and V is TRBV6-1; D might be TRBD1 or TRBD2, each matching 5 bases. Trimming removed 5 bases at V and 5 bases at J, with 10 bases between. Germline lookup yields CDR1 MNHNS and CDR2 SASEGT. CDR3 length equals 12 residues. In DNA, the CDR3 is TGTGCCAGCAGTTGGGTGGGGGACGAGCAGTACTTC. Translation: CASSWVGDEQYF.

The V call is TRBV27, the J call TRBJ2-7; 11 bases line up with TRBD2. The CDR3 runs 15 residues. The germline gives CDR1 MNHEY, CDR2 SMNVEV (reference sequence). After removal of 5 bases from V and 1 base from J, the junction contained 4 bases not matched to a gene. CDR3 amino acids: CASSTTSGISYEQYF. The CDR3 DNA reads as TGTGCCAGCAGTACGACTAGCGGGATTTCCTACGAGCAGTACTTC.

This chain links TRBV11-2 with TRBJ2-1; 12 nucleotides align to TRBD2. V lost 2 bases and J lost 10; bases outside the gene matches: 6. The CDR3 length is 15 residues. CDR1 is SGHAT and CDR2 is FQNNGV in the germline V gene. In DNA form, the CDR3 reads TGTGCCAGCAGCTTAACCGGGACTAGCGGGCGGGAGCAGTTCTTC. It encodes CASSLTGTSGREQFF.

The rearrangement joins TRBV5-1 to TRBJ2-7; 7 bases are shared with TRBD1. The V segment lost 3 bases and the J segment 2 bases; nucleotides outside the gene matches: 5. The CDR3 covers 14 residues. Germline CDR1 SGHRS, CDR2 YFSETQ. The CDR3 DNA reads TGCGCCAGCAGCTACTGGACAGGCCCCTACGAGCAGTACTTC. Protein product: CASSYWTGPYEQYF.

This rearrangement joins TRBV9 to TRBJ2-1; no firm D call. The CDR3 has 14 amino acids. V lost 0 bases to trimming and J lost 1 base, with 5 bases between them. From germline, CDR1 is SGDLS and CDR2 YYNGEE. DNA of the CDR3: TGTGCCAGCAGCGTAGGGTGGTCCTACAATGAGCAGTTCTTC. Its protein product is CASSVGWSYNEQFF.

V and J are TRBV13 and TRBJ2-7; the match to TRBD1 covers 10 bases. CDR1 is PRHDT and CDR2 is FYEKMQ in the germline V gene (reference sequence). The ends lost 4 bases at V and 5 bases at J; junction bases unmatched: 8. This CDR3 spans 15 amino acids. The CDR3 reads CASSSSGTGADEQYF. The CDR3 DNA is TGTGCCAGCAGCTCGAGCGGGACAGGGGCGGACGAGCAGTACTTC.

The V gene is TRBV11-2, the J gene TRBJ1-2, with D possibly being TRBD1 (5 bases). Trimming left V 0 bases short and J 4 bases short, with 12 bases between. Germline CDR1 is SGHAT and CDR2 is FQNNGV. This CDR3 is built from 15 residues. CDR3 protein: CASSLEPPGTYGYTF. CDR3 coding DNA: TGTGCCAGCAGCTTAGAACCCCCAGGGACCTATGGCTACACCTTC.

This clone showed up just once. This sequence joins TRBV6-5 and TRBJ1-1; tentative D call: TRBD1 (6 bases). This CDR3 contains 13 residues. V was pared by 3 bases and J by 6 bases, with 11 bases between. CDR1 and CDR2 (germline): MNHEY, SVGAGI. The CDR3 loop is CASSYTRGAEAFF. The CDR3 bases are TGTGCCAGCAGTTATACCAGGGGCGCTGAAGCTTTCTTT.

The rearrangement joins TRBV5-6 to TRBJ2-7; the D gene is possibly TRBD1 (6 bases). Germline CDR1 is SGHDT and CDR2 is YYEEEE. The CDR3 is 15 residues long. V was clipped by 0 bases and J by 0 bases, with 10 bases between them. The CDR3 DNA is TGTGCCAGCAGCTTGGGACAGGCTACCTCCTACGAGCAGTACTTC. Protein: CASSLGQATSYEQYF.

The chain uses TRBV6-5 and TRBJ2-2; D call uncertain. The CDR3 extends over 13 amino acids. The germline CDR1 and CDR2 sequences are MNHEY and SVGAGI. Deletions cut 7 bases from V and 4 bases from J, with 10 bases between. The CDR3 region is CASNQGITGELFF. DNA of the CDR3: TGTGCCAGCAACCAAGGAATCACCGGGGAGCTGTTTTTT.

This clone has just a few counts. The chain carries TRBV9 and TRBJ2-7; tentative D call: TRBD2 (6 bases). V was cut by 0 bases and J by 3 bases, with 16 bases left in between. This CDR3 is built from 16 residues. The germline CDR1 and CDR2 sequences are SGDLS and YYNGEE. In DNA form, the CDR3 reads TGTGCCAGCAGCGTAGGTCCGGGGCAGGGAGGCTACGAGCAGTACTTC. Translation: CASSVGPGQGGYEQYF.

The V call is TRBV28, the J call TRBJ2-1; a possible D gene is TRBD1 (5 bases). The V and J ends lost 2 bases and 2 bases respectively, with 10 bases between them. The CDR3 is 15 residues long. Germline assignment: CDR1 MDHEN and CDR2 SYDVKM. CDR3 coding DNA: TGTGCCAGCAGTTTAGTTCAGGGTCCCTACAATGAGCAGTTCTTC. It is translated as CASSLVQGPYNEQFF.

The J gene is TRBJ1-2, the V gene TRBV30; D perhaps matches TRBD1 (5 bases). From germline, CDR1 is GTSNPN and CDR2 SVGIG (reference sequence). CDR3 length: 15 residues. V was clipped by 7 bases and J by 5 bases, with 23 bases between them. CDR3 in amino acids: CASGPRANRRYGYTF. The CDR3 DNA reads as TGTGCCTCCGGGCCACGGGCCAACAGGCGGTATGGCTACACCTTC.

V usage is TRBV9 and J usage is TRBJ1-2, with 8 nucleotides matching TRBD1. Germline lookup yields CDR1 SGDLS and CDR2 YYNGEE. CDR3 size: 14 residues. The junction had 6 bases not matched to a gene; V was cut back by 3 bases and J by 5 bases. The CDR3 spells CASSGAGGWYGYTF. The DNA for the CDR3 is TGTGCCAGCAGCGGGGCAGGGGGCTGGTATGGCTACACCTTC.

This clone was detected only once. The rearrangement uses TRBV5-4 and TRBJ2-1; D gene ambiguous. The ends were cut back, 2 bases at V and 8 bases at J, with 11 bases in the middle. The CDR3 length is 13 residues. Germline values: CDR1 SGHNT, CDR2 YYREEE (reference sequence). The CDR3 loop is CASSLGSRDEQFF. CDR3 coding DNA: TGTGCCAGCAGCTTAGGCTCAAGGGATGAGCAGTTCTTC.

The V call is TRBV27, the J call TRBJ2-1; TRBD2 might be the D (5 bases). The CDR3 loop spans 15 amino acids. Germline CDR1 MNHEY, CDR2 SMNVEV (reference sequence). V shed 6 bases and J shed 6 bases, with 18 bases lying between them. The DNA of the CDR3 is TGTGCCAGCAGCCTATCCCCCTTAGAGGGCAATGAGCAGTTCTTC. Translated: CASSLSPLEGNEQFF.

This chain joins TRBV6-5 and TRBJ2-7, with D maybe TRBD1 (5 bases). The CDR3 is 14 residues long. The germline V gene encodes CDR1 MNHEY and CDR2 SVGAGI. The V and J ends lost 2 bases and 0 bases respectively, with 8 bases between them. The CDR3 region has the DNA TGTGCCAGCAGTTACGCAGGGAACTCCTACGAGCAGTACTTC. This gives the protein CASSYAGNSYEQYF.

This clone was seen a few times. The CDR3 protein is CASSESAGPTYEQYF. In DNA form, the CDR3 reads TGCGCCAGCAGTGAGTCGGCGGGACCTACCTACGAGCAGTACTTC. The chain employs TRBV10-1 and TRBJ2-7; possibly TRBD2 for D (6 bases). CDR3 size: 15 residues. Germline V gives CDR1 WNHNN, CDR2 SYGVQD (reference sequence). With 0 bases removed from V and 2 bases from J, the gap between germline ends came to 11 bases.